This T cell receptor beta chain was obtained from a study of T cell repertoires in cytomegalovirus infection. Study overall: Based on public TCR beta signatures, there were indications of CMV infection and of a matching HLA type.

This clonotype was detected many times. V was cut by 3 bases and J by 5 bases, with 10 bases left in between. This CDR3 has 13 amino acids. Germline-derived CDR1 and CDR2 are LNHDA and SQIVND (reference sequence). TCRdb recomputed calls from the reads with MiXCR, one row per CDR3 protein. The table shows about 490,000 distinct CDR3 sequences, with 11% occurring only once. The specimen was PBMCs. The origin of this receptor is a human donor in good health (CMV status not recorded). Some clones in this sample may be carry-over from other donors' samples. The chain links TRBV19 to TRBJ1-2, with a tentative D call TRBD1 (5 bases). The CDR3 spells CASSMDTFYGYTF. The CDR3 nucleotides read TGTGCCAGTAGTATGGACACCTTTTATGGCTACACCTTC.